One and the same sample provided the 10 T cell receptor beta chains below, sequenced in a study of sequential checkpoint blockade in melanoma. Sample treatment: randomized to nivolumab then ipilimumab (arm A) or the reverse (arm B). Assay used: immunoSEQ multiplex PCR; TCRdb lists only in-frame clones, some missing. The top ten hold around 22% of the sample, which has 15,000 to 20,000 clones, 60% to 80% seen once. The sample here was CD8+ T cells sorted from blood (inferred from file names), taken from a patient given nivolumab and ipilimumab in sequence. Receptor source: a human donor with melanoma.

This chain uses TRBV14 with TRBJ2-6, with D possibly TRBD2 on 6 matching bases. The CDR3 spans 18 residues. V dropped 6 bases and J dropped 2 bases, with 20 bases sitting between them. Per germline, CDR1 SGHDN and CDR2 FVKESK. The CDR3 nucleotides are TGTGCCAGCAGGCCTGACGTTGGGGGGACCGCTGGGGCCAACGTCCTGACTTTC. Protein product: CASRPDVGGTAGANVLTF.

The chain joins TRBV7-6 to TRBJ2-3, with D maybe TRBD1 (5 bases). The CDR3 consists of 15 residues. The V gene lost 4 bases and the J gene lost 0 bases, with 11 bases spanning the gap. Looked up from germline, CDR1 is SGHVS and CDR2 is FNYEAQ. The CDR3 sequence: CASSWVRGSTDTQYF. The DNA for the CDR3 is TGTGCCAGCAGCTGGGTTAGGGGTAGCACAGATACGCAGTATTTT.

The count of this clone is one. The chain uses TRBV4-3 and TRBJ2-1, with TRBD1 identical over 10 bases. Losses at the gene ends were 2 bases for V and 9 bases for J; bases not matched to a gene: 16. This CDR3 is built from 18 residues. From germline, CDR1 is LGHNA and CDR2 YSLEER. CDR3 nucleotide sequence: TGCGCCAGCAGCCAACAATATCCCGGGACAGGGGTTTACCGTGAGCAGTTCTTC. Its translation is CASSQQYPGTGVYREQFF.

J is TRBJ1-1 and V is TRBV5-6, with D maybe TRBD1 (5 bases). Trimming stripped 0 bases from V and 5 bases from J, with 14 bases between. Germline V CDR1 and CDR2: SGHDT, YYEEEE. The CDR3 contains 15 residues. This CDR3 is CASSLGGGGWTEAFF. The CDR3, as DNA: TGTGCCAGCAGCTTGGGGGGCGGGGGGTGGACTGAAGCTTTCTTT.

The V call is TRBV5-4, the J call TRBJ1-2, with D possibly TRBD1 on 6 matching bases. Trimming pared 3 bases from V and 5 bases from J, leaving 14 bases between. Germline CDR1 SGHNT, CDR2 YYREEE (reference sequence). The CDR3 is 14 amino acids. In DNA, the CDR3 is TGTGCCAGCAGCTCAAGCGGACAGCTTTATGGCTACACCTTC. This gives the protein CASSSSGQLYGYTF.

The chain uses TRBV9 and TRBJ2-1, with D possibly matching TRBD1 (6 bases). Between the trimmed V and J ends, which lost 1 base and 6 bases, there was a span of 14 bases. CDR3 size: 15 residues. Looked up from germline, CDR1 is SGDLS and CDR2 is YYNGEE. CDR3 sequence reads: CASSVWTAASNEQFF. For the CDR3, the DNA is TGTGCCAGCAGCGTATGGACAGCGGCGAGCAATGAGCAGTTCTTC.

V gene TRBV4-3 combines with J gene TRBJ2-7; TRBD1 aligns across 8 bases. The germline gives CDR1 LGHNA, CDR2 YSLEER. The CDR3 length is 16 residues. V lost 0 bases, J lost 5 bases, and 9 bases stayed unmatched. The CDR3 region has the DNA TGCGCCAGCAGCCAAGAAGCTCGCGGACAGGGTGACGAGCAGTACTTC. It specifies CASSQEARGQGDEQYF.

This rearrangement joins TRBV5-7 to TRBJ1-2, with D tentatively TRBD1 (6 bases). TRBV5-7 qualifies as an ORF whose function is uncertain. V dropped 4 bases and J dropped 6 bases, with 13 bases sitting between them. The CDR3 contains 13 residues. The CDR3 nucleotides are TGTGCCAGCAGCGACGCCCCAGGGGATGGCTACACCTTC. As protein: CASSDAPGDGYTF.

This rearrangement joins TRBV6-1 to TRBJ2-7, with 12 nucleotides matching TRBD1. The germline V gene encodes CDR1 MNHNS and CDR2 SASEGT. This CDR3 is 18 amino acids long. Trimming took 4 bases from V and 3 from J; bases not matched to a gene: 13. The CDR3 loop reads CASSVGTGGFSPLYEQYV. As DNA, the CDR3 is TGTGCCAGCAGTGTCGGGACAGGGGGCTTTTCCCCTCTCTACGAGCAGTACGTC.

This clone was seen a handful of times. The V call is TRBV5-5, the J call TRBJ2-7; D is possibly TRBD2 (5 bases). This CDR3 region has 14 residues. The V end was cut by 3 bases, the J end by 3 bases, with 13 bases between. Germline-derived CDR1 and CDR2 are SGHKS and YYEKEE (reference sequence). The chain's CDR3 is CASSSLPGSYEQYF. In DNA, the CDR3 is TGTGCCAGCAGCTCCTTACCGGGAAGCTACGAGCAGTACTTC. The entire variable domain, with the rest obtained from reference TRBV5-5 and TRBJ2-7, is as follows: DAGVTQSPTHLIKTRGQQVTLRCSPISGHKSVSWYQQVLGQGPQFIFQYYEKEERGRGNFPDRFSARQFPNYSSELNVNALLLGDSALYLCASSSLPGSYEQYFGPGTRLTVT.